Each of the 26 T cell receptor beta chains below was sequenced from the same sample in a study of blood T cell repertoires in COVID-19. TCRdb's table, derived via immunoSEQ multiplex PCR, lists solely in-frame clones and lacks some. The data contain 350,000 to 450,000 clones, more than 70% of them singletons. The sample consisted of peripheral blood. Receptors were obtained from a woman aged 55-75 years with COVID-19, enrolled during active disease.

The rearrangement links TRBV14 to TRBJ2-1; D remains ambiguous. The V and J ends lost 4 bases and 10 bases respectively, with 11 bases between them. The CDR3 runs to 12 residues. The V gene's germline CDR1 is SGHDN and CDR2 FVKESK. The CDR3 DNA follows: TGTGCCAGCAGCCGTATCAGAATCGAGCAGTTCTTC. As protein: CASSRIRIEQFF.

This rearrangement joins TRBV19 to TRBJ2-5, with no clear D. The CDR3 has 13 amino acids. The V gene lost 1 base and the J gene lost 4 bases, with 7 bases spanning the gap. Germline CDR1 is LNHDA and CDR2 is SQIVND (reference sequence). CDR3 coding DNA: TGTGCCAGTAGTATAGCCCCGCGAGAGACCCAGTACTTC. Protein product: CASSIAPRETQYF. The variable domain in full, with the rest retrieved from reference TRBV19 and TRBJ2-5, is DGGITQSPKYLFRKEGQNVTLSCEQNLNHDAMYWYRQDPGQGLRLIYYSQIVNDFQKGDIAEGYSVSREKKESFPLTVTSAQKNPTAFYLCASSIAPRETQYFGPGTRLLVL.

This clone was seen just once. The V call is TRBV10-3, the J call TRBJ2-5, with 9 bases that match TRBD2. The trim removed 3 bases at V and 5 bases at J, leaving 7 bases unmatched. This CDR3 spans 15 amino acids. Germline V gives CDR1 ENHRY, CDR2 SYGVKD. The CDR3 region has the DNA TGTGCCATCAGTGACCCAGGACTAGCGCGCGAGACCCAGTACTTC. Translating gives CAISDPGLARETQYF.

The CDR3 nucleotides are TGCGCCAGCAGCCCGGGACAGCTCCGCACAGATACGCAGTATTTT. This sequence encodes CASSPGQLRTDTQYF. This chain connects TRBV5-1 to TRBJ2-3, with 7 bases matching TRBD1. Trimming cost V 4 bases and J 1 base; bases outside gene matches: 6. The V gene's germline CDR1 is SGHRS and CDR2 YFSETQ. The CDR3 sequence is 15 residues long.

J is TRBJ1-6 and V is TRBV19; 7 bases fit TRBD1. The CDR3 loop spans 16 amino acids. V was clipped by 7 bases and J by 5 bases; unmatched bases: 11. Germline-derived CDR1 and CDR2 are LNHDA and SQIVND (reference sequence). The CDR3, as DNA: TGTGCCAGTAACCCGGGAGGGGGCGCGAATAATTCACCCCTCCACTTT. It codes for CASNPGGGANNSPLHF.

The J gene is TRBJ2-5, the V gene TRBV5-1; a weak D match, TRBD2 (6 bases). CDR1 and CDR2 from the germline V gene are SGHRS and YFSETQ. V lost 4 bases and J lost 5, with 18 bases in between. This CDR3 spans 15 amino acids. CDR3 coding DNA: TGCGCCAGCAGCCCCTTCGGGGGATCGGGGGAGACCCAGTACTTC. Protein: CASSPFGGSGETQYF.

The chain combines TRBV28 with TRBJ2-1; TRBD2 matches at 8 bases. The CDR3 spans 13 residues. Germline CDR1 and CDR2: MDHEN and SYDVKM. V gave up 4 bases and J gave up 7 bases; unmatched junction bases: 3. In nucleotides, the CDR3 is TGTGCCAGCAGTTCCGGGACTAGTAATGAGCAGTTCTTC. Residues: CASSSGTSNEQFF.

This clone was counted once. The rearrangement joins TRBV5-4 to TRBJ2-2; no clear D. The CDR3 has 15 residues. CDR1 and CDR2 from the germline V gene are SGHNT and YYREEE (reference sequence). Trimming shortened V by 4 bases and J by 1 base, and 11 bases separated the two germline ends. CDR3 protein: CASSPEEMNTGELFF. CDR3 DNA sequence: TGTGCCAGCAGCCCCGAGGAGATGAACACCGGGGAGCTGTTTTTT.

The table lists this clone with a count of one. V is TRBV11-2 and J is TRBJ2-5, with D perhaps TRBD2 (6 bases). Trimming pared 0 bases from V and 2 bases from J, leaving 16 bases between. The germline V gene has CDR1 SGHAT and CDR2 FQNNGV. CDR3 length: 17 residues. CDR3 loop: CASSLDMASVGQETQYF. In DNA form, the CDR3 reads TGTGCCAGCAGCTTAGATATGGCTAGCGTGGGGCAAGAGACCCAGTACTTC.

The chain combines TRBV5-8 with TRBJ2-2, with TRBD1 matching over 9 bases. The V segment lost 1 base and the J segment 1 base; nucleotides outside the gene matches: 5. The CDR3 totals 17 residues. Germline CDR1 is SGHTS and CDR2 is YDEGEE. CDR3 nucleotide sequence: TGTGCCAGCAGCTTGTCAGGGACAGGGCTGAACACCGGGGAGCTGTTTTTT. This sequence encodes CASSLSGTGLNTGELFF.

V gene TRBV28 combines with J gene TRBJ1-2; TRBD1 might be the D (5 bases). The ends were cut back, 7 bases at V and 4 bases at J, with 13 bases in the middle. CDR1 MDHEN and CDR2 SYDVKM come from the germline V gene. The CDR3 is 13 residues long. Here the CDR3 DNA reads TGTGCCAGCAATGCCGGGCAGGGCTATGGCTACACCTTC. Protein sequence: CASNAGQGYGYTF.

The gene calls are TRBV6-5 and TRBJ2-1; 9 bases fit TRBD1. Trimming cost V 5 bases and J 5 bases; bases outside gene matches: 4. The germline CDR1 and CDR2 sequences are MNHEY and SVGAGI. The CDR3 extends over 14 amino acids. The CDR3 spells CASSTGGRNNEQFF. The CDR3 DNA reads TGTGCCAGCAGTACAGGGGGCAGAAACAATGAGCAGTTCTTC.

The chain recombines TRBV19 with TRBJ1-1, with TRBD1 as a possible D gene (6 bases). V was clipped by 4 bases and J by 0 bases, with 15 bases between them. The CDR3 covers 16 residues. Germline lookup yields CDR1 LNHDA and CDR2 SQIVND (reference sequence). In DNA, the CDR3 is TGTGCCAGTAGTAAGTACAGGGCAGCGATGAACACTGAAGCTTTCTTT. Residues: CASSKYRAAMNTEAFF.

The CDR3 region has the DNA TGCGCCAGCAGCGAGGACAGGGGGCGATTTGAAGCTTTCTTT. This codes for CASSEDRGRFEAFF. V is TRBV4-1 and J is TRBJ1-1; TRBD1 aligns across 11 bases. Germline V gene data show CDR1 as MGHRA and CDR2 as YSYEKL. V lost 5 bases, J lost 7 bases, and 6 bases stayed unmatched. The CDR3 is 14 residues long.

The chain links TRBV5-1 to TRBJ2-2, with 9 bases lining up with TRBD1. CDR3 length: 15 residues. Germline loops: CDR1 SGHRS, CDR2 YFSETQ. After removal of 6 bases from V and 7 bases from J, the junction contained 10 bases not matched to a gene. As DNA, the CDR3 is TGCGCCAGCACCGGGACAGGGATGCTAGACGGGGAGCTGTTTTTT. Protein product: CASTGTGMLDGELFF.

This clone was seen a single time. The rearrangement uses TRBV3-1 (or the pseudogene TRBV3-2) and TRBJ2-7; TRBD2 matches at 7 bases. V lost 2 bases, J lost 9 bases, and 7 bases stayed unmatched. This CDR3 spans 13 amino acids. Germline CDR1 LGHDT, CDR2 YNNKEL (reference sequence). The CDR3 protein is CASSQISGRGQYF. CDR3 DNA: TGTGCCAGCAGCCAAATTTCGGGGAGGGGGCAGTACTTC.

The V and J genes are TRBV6-5 and TRBJ1-2; D unclear. This CDR3 contains 13 residues. CDR1 MNHEY and CDR2 SVGAGI come from the germline V gene. V was shortened by 6 bases and J by 8 bases, with 16 bases between the two germline ends. CDR3 nucleotide sequence: TGTGCCAGCAGCGACCGGGCCGCGGGCGGCTACACCTTC. This sequence encodes CASSDRAAGGYTF.

This sequence joins TRBV28 and TRBJ1-2; a weak D match, TRBD1 (5 bases). Germline CDR1 MDHEN, CDR2 SYDVKM. V was shortened by 7 bases and J by 6 bases, with 12 bases between the two germline ends. This CDR3 spans 12 amino acids. CDR3 nucleotides: TGTGCCAGCACCCGGGGGGGTCATGGCTACACCTTC. Protein sequence: CASTRGGHGYTF.

This clone was found once. CDR3 bases: TGTGCCAGCAGTTCAACGGACAGGAAAGCTTTCTTT. Translating it yields CASSSTDRKAFF. V and J are TRBV28 and TRBJ1-1, with 7 bases aligning to TRBD1. After removal of 4 bases from V and 9 bases from J, the junction contained 5 bases not matched to a gene. This CDR3 comprises 12 residues. Germline CDR1 reads MDHEN; CDR2 reads SYDVKM.

The chain uses TRBV7-9 and TRBJ1-2; unclear D gene. Germline V lookup: CDR1 SEHNR, CDR2 FQNEAQ (reference sequence). The CDR3 loop spans 11 amino acids. V lost 5 bases and J 8 bases, leaving 9 bases between the germline ends. In DNA, the CDR3 is TGTGCCAGCAGCCTTCAGCGGGGCTACACCTTC. The encoded protein is CASSLQRGYTF.

CDR3 bases: TGTGCCAGCAGCCTGGGACAGACTGGTGAAGGAGGCTACACCTTC. The encoded protein is CASSLGQTGEGGYTF. The J gene is TRBJ1-2, the V gene TRBV7-9; TRBD1 matches at 7 bases. This CDR3 is built from 15 residues. The V and J ends lost 5 bases and 8 bases, in that order; junction bases with no gene match: 14. The germline CDR1 and CDR2 sequences are SEHNR and FQNEAQ (reference sequence).

The gene calls are TRBV7-3 and TRBJ1-2; 10 bases are a match to TRBD1. With V trimmed by 5 bases and J by 7 bases, 4 bases remained unmatched. From germline, CDR1 is SGHTA and CDR2 FQGTGA. The CDR3 spans 13 residues. The CDR3 is CASSLTGGIGYTF. CDR3 nucleotide sequence: TGTGCCAGCAGCCTGACAGGGGGCATTGGCTACACCTTC.

The rearrangement joins TRBV30 to TRBJ2-2; TRBD1 matches at 8 bases. The CDR3 totals 14 residues. Losses at the gene ends were 5 bases for V and 5 bases for J; bases not matched to a gene: 7. Per the germline V gene, CDR1 is GTSNPN and CDR2 is SVGIG (reference sequence). CDR3 coding DNA: TGTGCCTGGGGACAGGGAAGAAGAACCGGGGAGCTGTTTTTT. Translating it yields CAWGQGRRTGELFF.

The chain carries TRBV11-1 and TRBJ1-6, with D perhaps TRBD1 (5 bases). Germline CDR1 SGHAT, CDR2 FQDESV (reference sequence). V shed 2 bases and J shed 5 bases, with 10 bases lying between them. The CDR3 is 15 residues long. This chain's CDR3 is CASSLRQGNNSPLHF. For the CDR3, the DNA is TGTGCCAGCAGCTTACGCCAGGGAAATAATTCACCCCTCCACTTT. The full variable domain, rest sourced from reference TRBV11-1 and TRBJ1-6, is EAEVAQSPRYKITEKSQAVAFWCDPISGHATLYWYRQILGQGPELLVQFQDESVVDDSQLPKDRFSAERLKGVDSTLKIQPAELGDSAMYLCASSLRQGNNSPLHFGNGTRLTVT.

The chain links TRBV15 to TRBJ2-5; D might be TRBD1 (6 bases). The CDR3 is 17 residues long. Per the germline V gene, CDR1 is LNHNV and CDR2 is YYDKDF (reference sequence). V was cut by 0 bases and J by 0 bases, with 14 bases left in between. CDR3 loop: CATSRESGRGYQETQYF. CDR3 sequence (DNA): TGTGCCACCAGCAGAGAAAGCGGTAGGGGGTACCAAGAGACCCAGTACTTC.

The V and J genes are TRBV6-5 and TRBJ2-5, with TRBD2 identical over 9 bases. The CDR3 is 13 amino acids. Germline CDR1 reads MNHEY; CDR2 reads SVGAGI. Germline trimming cut 8 bases from V and 1 base from J; bases unmatched to any gene: 2. CDR3 nucleotide sequence: TGTGCCAGCGGTAGCGGGGGCCAAGAGACCCAGTACTTC. Protein sequence: CASGSGGQETQYF.